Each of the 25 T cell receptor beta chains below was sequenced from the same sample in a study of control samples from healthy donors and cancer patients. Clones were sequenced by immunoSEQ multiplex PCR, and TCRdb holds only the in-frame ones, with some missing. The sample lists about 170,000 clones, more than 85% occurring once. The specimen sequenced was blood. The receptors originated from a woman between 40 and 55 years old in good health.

CDR3 in DNA: TGTGCCAGTAGTGACGGGGGCGGCATCGGGGAGCTGTTTTTT. Protein sequence: CASSDGGGIGELFF. The genes are TRBV19 and TRBJ2-2, with D perhaps matching TRBD1 or TRBD2 (6 bases each). V was shortened by 5 bases and J by 7 bases, with 14 bases between the two germline ends. The CDR3 has 14 residues. The germline CDR1 and CDR2 sequences are LNHDA and SQIVND (reference sequence).

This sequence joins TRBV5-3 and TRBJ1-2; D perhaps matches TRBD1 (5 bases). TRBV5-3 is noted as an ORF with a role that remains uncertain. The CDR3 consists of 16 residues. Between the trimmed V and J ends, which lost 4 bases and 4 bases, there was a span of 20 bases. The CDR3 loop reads CARSTRGRRGTYGYTF. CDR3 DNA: TGTGCCAGAAGCACCCGGGGCCGCCGGGGGACCTATGGCTACACCTTC.

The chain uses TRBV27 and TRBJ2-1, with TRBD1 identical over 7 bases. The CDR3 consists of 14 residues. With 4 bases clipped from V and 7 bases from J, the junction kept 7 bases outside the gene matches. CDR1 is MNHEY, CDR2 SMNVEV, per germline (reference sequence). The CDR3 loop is CASSSRQGVNEQFF. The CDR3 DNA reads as TGTGCCAGCAGTTCACGACAGGGAGTGAATGAGCAGTTCTTC.

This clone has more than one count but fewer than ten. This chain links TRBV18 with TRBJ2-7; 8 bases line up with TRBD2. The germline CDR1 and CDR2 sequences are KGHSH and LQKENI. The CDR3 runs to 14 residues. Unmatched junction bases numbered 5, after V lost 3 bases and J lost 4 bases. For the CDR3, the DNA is TGTGCCAGCTCACCGGGGATAGCGGGATACGAGCAGTACTTC. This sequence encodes CASSPGIAGYEQYF.

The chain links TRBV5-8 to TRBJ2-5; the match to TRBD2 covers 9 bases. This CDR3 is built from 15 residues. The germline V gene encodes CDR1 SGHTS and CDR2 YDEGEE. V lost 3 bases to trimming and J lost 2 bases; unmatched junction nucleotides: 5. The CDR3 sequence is CASSSGTSSQETQYF. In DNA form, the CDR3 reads TGTGCCAGCAGCTCCGGGACTAGCTCTCAAGAGACCCAGTACTTC.

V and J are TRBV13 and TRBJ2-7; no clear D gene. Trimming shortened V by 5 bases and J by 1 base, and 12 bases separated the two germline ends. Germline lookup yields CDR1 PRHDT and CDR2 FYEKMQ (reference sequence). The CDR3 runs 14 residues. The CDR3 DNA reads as TGTGCCAGCAGCCCATCGGGCGGTTCCTACGAGCAGTACTTC. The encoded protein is CASSPSGGSYEQYF.

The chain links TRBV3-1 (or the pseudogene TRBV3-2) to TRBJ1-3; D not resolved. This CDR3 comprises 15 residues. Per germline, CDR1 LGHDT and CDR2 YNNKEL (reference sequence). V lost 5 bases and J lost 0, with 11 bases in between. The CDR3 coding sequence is TGTGCCAGCAGCTTTGGACGCAGCTCTGGAAACACCATATATTTT. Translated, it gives CASSFGRSSGNTIYF.

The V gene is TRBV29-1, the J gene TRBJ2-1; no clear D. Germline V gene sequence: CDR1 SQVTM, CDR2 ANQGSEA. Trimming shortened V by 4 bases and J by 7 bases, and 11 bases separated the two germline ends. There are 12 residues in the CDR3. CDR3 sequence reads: CSVGDLGNEQFF. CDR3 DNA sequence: TGCAGCGTTGGTGACCTAGGGAATGAGCAGTTCTTC.

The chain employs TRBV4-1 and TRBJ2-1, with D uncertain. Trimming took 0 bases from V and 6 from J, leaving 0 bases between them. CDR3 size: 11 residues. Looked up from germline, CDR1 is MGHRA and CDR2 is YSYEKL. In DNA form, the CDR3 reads TGCGCCAGCAGCCAAGACAATGAGCAGTTCTTC. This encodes CASSQDNEQFF.

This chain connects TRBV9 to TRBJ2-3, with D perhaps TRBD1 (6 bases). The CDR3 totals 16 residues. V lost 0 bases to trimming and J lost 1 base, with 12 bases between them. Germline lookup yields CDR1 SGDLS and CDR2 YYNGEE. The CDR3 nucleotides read TGTGCCAGCAGCGTAGCAGTGGGGGCGCGCACAGATACGCAGTATTTT. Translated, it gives CASSVAVGARTDTQYF. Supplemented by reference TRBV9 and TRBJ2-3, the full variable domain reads DSGVTQTPKHLITATGQRVTLRCSPRSGDLSVYWYQQSLDQGLQFLIQYYNGEERAKGNILERFSAQQFPDLHSELNLSSLELGDSALYFCASSVAVGARTDTQYFGPGTRLTVL.

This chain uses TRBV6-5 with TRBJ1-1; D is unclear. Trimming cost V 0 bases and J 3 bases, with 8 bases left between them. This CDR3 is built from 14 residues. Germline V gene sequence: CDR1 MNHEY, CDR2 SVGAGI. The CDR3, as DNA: TGTGCCAGCAGTTACTCGAACATGGACACTGAAGCTTTCTTT. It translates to CASSYSNMDTEAFF.

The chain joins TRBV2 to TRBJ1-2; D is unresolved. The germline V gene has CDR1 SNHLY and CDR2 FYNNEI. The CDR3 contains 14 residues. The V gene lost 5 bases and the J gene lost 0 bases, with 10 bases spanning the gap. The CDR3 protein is CASSPTVTNYGYTF. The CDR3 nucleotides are TGTGCCAGCAGTCCTACAGTTACTAACTATGGCTACACCTTC.

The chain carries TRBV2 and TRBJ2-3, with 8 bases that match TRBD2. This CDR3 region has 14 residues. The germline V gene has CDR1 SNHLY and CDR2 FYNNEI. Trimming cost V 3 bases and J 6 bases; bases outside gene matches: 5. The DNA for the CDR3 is TGTGCCAGCAGTGAGGGGACTAGGCCGGATACGCAGTATTTT. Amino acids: CASSEGTRPDTQYF.

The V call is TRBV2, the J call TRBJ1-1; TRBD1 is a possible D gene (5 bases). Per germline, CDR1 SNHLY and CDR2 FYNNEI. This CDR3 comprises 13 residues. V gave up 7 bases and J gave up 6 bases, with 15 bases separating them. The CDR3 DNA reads TGTGCCAGCACCCCGGGACGGGGGTCTGAAGCTTTCTTT. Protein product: CASTPGRGSEAFF.

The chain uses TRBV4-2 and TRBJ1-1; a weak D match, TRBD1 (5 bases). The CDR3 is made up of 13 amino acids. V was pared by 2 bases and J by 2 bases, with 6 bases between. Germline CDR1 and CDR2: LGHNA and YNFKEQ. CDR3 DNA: TGTGCCAGCAGCCAAACAGGAAACACTGAAGCTTTCTTT. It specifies CASSQTGNTEAFF.

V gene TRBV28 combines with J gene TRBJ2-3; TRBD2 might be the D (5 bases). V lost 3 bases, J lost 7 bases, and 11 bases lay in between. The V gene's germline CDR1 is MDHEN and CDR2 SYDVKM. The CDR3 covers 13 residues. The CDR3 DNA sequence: TGTGCCAGCAGTTTGCTAGCTGGGTATACGCAGTATTTT. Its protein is CASSLLAGYTQYF.

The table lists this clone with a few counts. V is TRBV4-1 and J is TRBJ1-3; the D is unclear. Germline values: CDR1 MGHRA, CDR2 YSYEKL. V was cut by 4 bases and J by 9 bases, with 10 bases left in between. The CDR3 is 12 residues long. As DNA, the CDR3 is TGCGCCAGCAGCCCTCTGGAAGGCACCATATATTTT. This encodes CASSPLEGTIYF.

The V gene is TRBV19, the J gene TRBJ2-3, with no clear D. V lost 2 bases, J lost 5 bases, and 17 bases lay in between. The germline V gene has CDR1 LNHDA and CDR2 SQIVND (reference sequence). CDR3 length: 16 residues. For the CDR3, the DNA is TGTGCCAGTAGTATATGGGGATCGCCCCCGGAAGATACGCAGTATTTT. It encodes CASSIWGSPPEDTQYF. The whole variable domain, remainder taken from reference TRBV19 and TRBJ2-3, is DGGITQSPKYLFRKEGQNVTLSCEQNLNHDAMYWYRQDPGQGLRLIYYSQIVNDFQKGDIAEGYSVSREKKESFPLTVTSAQKNPTAFYLCASSIWGSPPEDTQYFGPGTRLTVL.

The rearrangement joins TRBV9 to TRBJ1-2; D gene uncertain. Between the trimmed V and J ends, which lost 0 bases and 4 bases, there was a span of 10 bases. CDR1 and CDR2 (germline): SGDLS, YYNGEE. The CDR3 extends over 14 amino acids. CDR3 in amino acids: CASSVGNGGYGYTF. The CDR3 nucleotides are TGTGCCAGCAGCGTAGGGAACGGCGGCTATGGCTACACCTTC.

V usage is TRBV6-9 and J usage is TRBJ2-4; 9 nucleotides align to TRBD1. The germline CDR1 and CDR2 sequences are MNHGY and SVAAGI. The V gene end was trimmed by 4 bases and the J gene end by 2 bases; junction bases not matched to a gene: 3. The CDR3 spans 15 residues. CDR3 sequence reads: CASSLGTGSKNIQYF. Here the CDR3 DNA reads TGTGCCAGCAGTTTAGGGACAGGGTCCAAAAACATTCAGTACTTC.

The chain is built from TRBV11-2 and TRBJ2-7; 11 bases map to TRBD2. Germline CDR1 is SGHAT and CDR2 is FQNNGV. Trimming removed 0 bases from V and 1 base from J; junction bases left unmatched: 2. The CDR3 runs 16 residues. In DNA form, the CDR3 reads TGTGCCAGCAGCTTAGAGCTAGCGGGGGGTTCCTACGAGCAGTACTTC. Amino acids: CASSLELAGGSYEQYF.

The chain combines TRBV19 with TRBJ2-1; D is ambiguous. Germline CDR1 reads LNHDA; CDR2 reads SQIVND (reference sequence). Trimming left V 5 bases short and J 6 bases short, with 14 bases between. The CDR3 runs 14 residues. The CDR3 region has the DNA TGTGCCAGTAGTCCTCTTGGGCTCCTCAATGAGCAGTTCTTC. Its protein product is CASSPLGLLNEQFF.

CDR3 DNA sequence: TGCGCCAGCAGCTTGGCCGGGACCCGCTCCTACGAGCAGTACTTC. This encodes CASSLAGTRSYEQYF. The V gene is TRBV5-1, the J gene TRBJ2-7; D possibly matches TRBD1 or TRBD2 (5 bases each). The CDR3 is made up of 15 amino acids. The ends were cut back, 0 bases at V and 0 bases at J, with 10 bases in the middle. Germline V lookup: CDR1 SGHRS, CDR2 YFSETQ.

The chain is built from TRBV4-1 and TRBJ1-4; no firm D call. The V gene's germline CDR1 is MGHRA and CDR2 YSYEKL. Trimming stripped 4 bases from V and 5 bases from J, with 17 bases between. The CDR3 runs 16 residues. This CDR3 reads CASSLLGQDLNEKLFF. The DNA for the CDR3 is TGCGCCAGCAGCCTCCTCGGGCAGGATCTAAATGAAAAACTGTTTTTT.

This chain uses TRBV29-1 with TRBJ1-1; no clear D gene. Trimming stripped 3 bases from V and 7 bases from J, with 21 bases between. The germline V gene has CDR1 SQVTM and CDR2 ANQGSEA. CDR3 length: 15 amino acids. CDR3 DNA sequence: TGCAGCGTTGACGGGAGCTTGGAGGGCATTAGTGAAGCTTTCTTT. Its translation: CSVDGSLEGISEAFF.